This is a list of T cell receptor beta chains from one sample in a study of shared clonotypes between healthy human individuals. The data were produced by immunoSEQ multiplex PCR, yet TCRdb's version contains in-frame clones alone and is incomplete. The table lists approximately 1,000,000 clones, around 78% of them singletons, with approximately 0.52% in the top ten. Sequenced sample: memory CD4+ T cells from PBMCs. These receptors were collected from a man between 18 and 29 years old in good health. Some clones in this sample may be carry-over from other donors' samples. Both conserved end residues are part of each CDR3. Fields, in order: J gene, V gene, CDR3 protein.

>TRBJ2-6|TRBV9
CASSAIVSGANVLTF
>TRBJ2-4|TRBV2
CASSGAIGIQYF
>TRBJ2-7|TRBV28
CASSSTSRYEQYF
>TRBJ2-5|TRBV4-1
CASSQVSGAQGKETQYF
>TRBJ2-7|TRBV2
CASISINYEQYF
>TRBJ2-7|TRBV7-6
CASSSRLRDYEQYF
>TRBJ2-2|TRBV29-1
CSAVLTRNTGELFF
>TRBJ1-2|TRBV7-3
CASSLGHGSGYTF
>TRBJ2-3|TRBV28
CASFSVRTSTDTQYF
>TRBJ2-7|TRBV7-9
CASAEVGVNEQYF
>TRBJ1-2|TRBV29-1
CSVASGDYGYTF
>TRBJ1-5|TRBV7-6
CASSLWGSNQPQHF
>TRBJ1-4|TRBV7-9
CASSLNGGEKLFF
>TRBJ1-1|TRBV4-3
CASSQDGGWNTEAFF
>TRBJ1-2|TRBV5-8
CASSFSGFYGYTF
>TRBJ2-5|TRBV4-1
CASSQDSGARVETQYF
>TRBJ1-5|TRBV5-5
CASSSDRAGGNQPQHF
>TRBJ2-1|TRBV10-3
CAIYLEQFF
>TRBJ1-1|TRBV10-3
CAISSGQPNTEAFF
>TRBJ2-7|TRBV7-2
CASSSGTGAHEQYF
>TRBJ2-7|TRBV2
CASSVDTGAEQYF
>TRBJ2-2|TRBV27
CASSFNRRQGGDGELFF
>TRBJ2-5|TRBV5-4
CASSFEETQYF
>TRBJ2-5|TRBV4-2
CASSQGQELETQYF
>TRBJ1-4|TRBV5-1
CASSIRDRGEKLFF
>TRBJ1-1|TRBV10-3
CAIRKGQEENTEAFF
>TRBJ2-3|TRBV2
CASSVGLAGTDTQYF
>TRBJ1-5|TRBV7-2
CASSFTGGFSNQPQHF
>TRBJ2-1|TRBV28
CASPRPGLAVSSYNEQFF
>TRBJ1-4|TRBV2
CASSGGQGLEKLFF
>TRBJ2-7|TRBV19
CASSSTGGMAYEQYF
>TRBJ1-3|TRBV19
CASTSTGSSGNTIYF
>TRBJ2-7|TRBV5-1
CASSLLTGGQDEQYF
>TRBJ1-2|TRBV4-1
CASSPLLAYGYTF
>TRBJ1-4|TRBV9
CASSVSGTGSEKLFF
>TRBJ2-5|TRBV6-1
CASSEYTPGVGQTQYF
>TRBJ2-6|TRBV4-2
CASSQVMADGANVLTF
>TRBJ1-1|TRBV5-6
CASSPYRDRGSTEAFF
>TRBJ1-2|TRBV28
CASSSGQHAGYTF
>TRBJ2-2|TRBV4-1
CASSLGGRSRTGELFF
>TRBJ2-7|TRBV5-3
CASSTTSGKRDEQYF
>TRBJ1-2|TRBV4-1
CASSQDLVVPGGTHYGYTF
>TRBJ2-1|TRBV4-1
CASSQTLPGLAGGNEQFF
>TRBJ2-7|TRBV5-1
CASSWVGGQGHYEQYF
>TRBJ2-1|TRBV7-9
CASSPRTSWNEQFF
>TRBJ2-2|TRBV28
CASSEKTPDRGRGGELFF
>TRBJ2-3|TRBV6-5
CASTPWSSGTDTQYF
>TRBJ1-1|TRBV10-2
CASSADPNTEAFF
>TRBJ2-2|TRBV7-3
CASSVQGARVGTGELFF
>TRBJ1-2|TRBV7-9
CASTVSQGAAYGYTF
>TRBJ2-2|TRBV28
CAVRQPNTGELFF
>TRBJ2-7|TRBV6-6
CASSYSGQGPYEQYF
>TRBJ2-1|TRBV19
CASSTRPPGQGAHNEQFF